The rows below give T cell receptor beta chains drawn from one sample of a study of cytomegalovirus exposure and HLA in healthy donors. Profiling relied on immunoSEQ multiplex PCR, and the TCRdb table lists in-frame clones only, not all of them. The sample has some 200,000 clones; about four fifths are singletons. Sequenced sample: PBMCs. The receptors stem from a girl aged 5 to 17 in good health and CMV-seropositive. The CDR3 runs from the conserved cysteine through the conserved F or W. The D gene is left open where the match is weak. Part of the rows lack a size; the others show once, few, many or a class for expanded clones.

v_call	d_call	clone_size	j_call	cdr3_aa	cdr3_nt
TRBV6-5	NA	NA	TRBJ2-7	CASSYFTQGRYEQYF	TGTGCCAGCAGTTATTTCACTCAGGGAAGGTACGAGCAGTACTTC
TRBV4-3	TRBD1	NA	TRBJ2-5	CASSPQGTGRGETQYF	TGCGCCAGCAGCCCCCAGGGGACAGGGCGGGGGGAGACCCAGTACTTC
TRBV29-1	NA	NA	TRBJ1-2	CSVEDLWGEPNYGYTF	TGCAGCGTTGAAGATCTTTGGGGCGAACCTAACTATGGCTACACCTTC
TRBV4-3	TRBD2	NA	TRBJ2-1	CASSQQPTHPAAGGPIGNEQFF	TGCGCCAGCAGCCAGCAACCGACTCACCCCGCTGCGGGGGGGCCAATAGGTAATGAGCAGTTCTTC
TRBV11-2	NA	NA	TRBJ2-7	CASSLATSTQQYF	TGTGCCAGCAGCTTGGCTACTAGTACCCAGCAGTACTTC
TRBV19	NA	NA	TRBJ2-1	CASSMLGADEQFF	TGTGCCAGTAGTATGTTGGGGGCGGATGAGCAGTTCTTC
TRBV4-3	NA	NA	TRBJ2-7	CASSQLYREGGSYEQYF	TGCGCCAGCAGCCAACTCTACAGGGAAGGGGGCTCCTACGAGCAGTACTTC
TRBV7-9	NA	NA	TRBJ2-7	CASSQAGSYEQYF	TGTGCCAGCAGCCAAGCGGGCTCCTACGAGCAGTACTTC
TRBV7-9	NA	few	TRBJ2-7	CASSLEQYSYEQYF	TGTGCCAGCAGCTTAGAACAGTACTCCTACGAGCAGTACTTC
TRBV13	TRBD2	NA	TRBJ2-5	CASSSPPGLAETQYF	TGTGCCAGCAGCTCCCCGCCGGGACTAGCAGAGACCCAGTACTTC
TRBV11-3	TRBD2	NA	TRBJ2-7	CASSLDGGSYEQYF	TGTGCCAGCAGCTTAGACGGGGGGTCTTACGAGCAGTACTTC
TRBV7-2	NA	NA	TRBJ1-5	CASSFWGVGNQPQHF	TGTGCCAGCAGCTTTTGGGGGGTTGGCAATCAGCCCCAGCATTTT
TRBV6-6	NA	NA	TRBJ2-1	CASSSLRGGEQFF	TGTGCCAGCAGTTCCCTCAGAGGTGGTGAGCAGTTCTTC
TRBV5-6	TRBD1	few	TRBJ1-2	CASSLNPAGGNYGYTF	TGTGCCAGCAGCTTGAATCCCGCAGGGGGTAACTATGGCTACACCTTC
TRBV5-6	NA	NA	TRBJ1-4	CASRLSGLEKLFF	TGTGCCTCCCGTTTATCAGGGCTTGAAAAACTGTTTTTT
TRBV5-1	NA	NA	TRBJ2-5	CASNPSFTARETQYF	TGCGCCAGCAATCCCTCCTTTACGGCCAGGGAGACCCAGTACTTC
TRBV11-2	TRBD1	once	TRBJ2-1	CASSIRTGDDEQFF	TGTGCCAGCAGCATAAGGACAGGGGACGATGAGCAGTTCTTC
TRBV18	NA	NA	TRBJ2-7	CASSPRSYEQYF	TGTGCCAGCTCACCTCGGTCCTACGAGCAGTACTTC
TRBV13	NA	NA	TRBJ1-3	CASFDNSGNTIYF	TGTGCCAGCTTCGACAACTCTGGAAACACCATATATTTT
TRBV2	TRBD1	NA	TRBJ1-5	CASNLTDRVQPQHF	TGTGCCAGCAACCTTACCGACAGGGTTCAGCCCCAGCATTTT
TRBV6-1	TRBD1	NA	TRBJ1-4	CASRGQGVGKLFF	TGTGCCAGCAGAGGACAGGGAGTTGGAAAACTGTTTTTT
TRBV19	TRBD1	NA	TRBJ1-1	CATYRGGDTEAFF	TGTGCCACGTACAGGGGAGGCGACACTGAAGCTTTCTTT
TRBV5-4	TRBD2	once	TRBJ2-3	CASSLTSGADTQYF	TGTGCCAGCAGCTTGACTAGCGGGGCAGATACGCAGTATTTT
TRBV4-1	TRBD2	NA	TRBJ2-1	CASSQDRLHRGENEQFF	TGCGCCAGCAGCCAAGATAGGCTCCACCGGGGGGAGAATGAGCAGTTCTTC
TRBV19	NA	NA	TRBJ1-5	CASSQMVGAQPQHF	TGTGCCAGTAGCCAGATGGTGGGGGCTCAGCCCCAGCATTTT
TRBV11-2	NA	NA	TRBJ2-7	CASSPRGEQYF	TGTGCCAGCAGCCCCCGAGGCGAGCAGTACTTC
TRBV2	TRBD2	NA	TRBJ2-3	CAPSGGAVGDTQYF	TGTGCCCCTTCCGGGGGGGCGGTAGGAGATACGCAGTATTTT
TRBV6-6	TRBD1	few	TRBJ1-4	CASVSPGGSEKLFF	TGTGCCAGCGTGTCCCCAGGGGGTAGTGAAAAACTGTTTTTT
TRBV9	NA	NA	TRBJ1-5	CASSRGDYSNQPQHF	TGTGCCAGCAGCCGAGGAGATTATAGCAATCAGCCCCAGCATTTT
TRBV5-1	NA	NA	TRBJ2-1	CASESPGDNEQFF	TGCGCCAGTGAGTCCCCGGGAGACAATGAGCAGTTCTTC
TRBV19	NA	NA	TRBJ1-6	CASSIRQSSYNSPLHF	TGTGCCAGTAGTATTCGACAAAGCTCCTATAATTCACCCCTCCACTTT
TRBV9	TRBD1	NA	TRBJ1-1	CASSVDPDRGGTEAFF	TGTGCCAGCAGCGTGGATCCGGACAGGGGAGGGACTGAAGCTTTCTTT
TRBV18	TRBD2	few	TRBJ2-1	CASSPPSGAYNEQFF	TGTGCCAGCTCACCCCCTAGCGGGGCCTACAATGAGCAGTTCTTC
TRBV7-2	NA	NA	TRBJ2-3	CASSSSGGPGDTQYF	TGTGCCAGCAGCTCGTCCGGGGGTCCTGGAGATACGCAGTATTTT
TRBV25-1	TRBD1	NA	TRBJ1-2	CASSESTSPDRGYGYTF	TGTGCCAGCAGTGAATCAACCTCCCCAGACAGGGGCTATGGCTACACCTTC
TRBV6-5	NA	few	TRBJ2-1	CASSYSGGLYEQFF	TGTGCCAGCAGTTACTCGGGGGGGCTGTATGAGCAGTTCTTC
TRBV7-2	NA	NA	TRBJ1-5	CASSHQKSNQPQHF	TGTGCCAGCAGCCACCAGAAAAGCAATCAGCCCCAGCATTTT
TRBV6-1	NA	few	TRBJ2-7	CASSEYWAGPPSYEQYF	TGTGCCAGCAGTGAATATTGGGCGGGACCGCCATCCTACGAGCAGTACTTC
TRBV10-2	NA	NA	TRBJ1-1	CATFDRIGHTEAFF	TGCGCCACCTTTGACAGGATTGGGCACACTGAAGCTTTCTTT
TRBV5-3	NA	NA	TRBJ1-3	CARTIPDSRGNTIYF	TGTGCCAGAACCATCCCGGACAGTAGGGGAAACACCATATATTTT
TRBV9	TRBD1	NA	TRBJ2-4	CASSPAQGVVNIQYF	TGTGCCAGCAGCCCGGCACAGGGGGTCGTAAACATTCAGTACTTC
TRBV29-1	NA	NA	TRBJ2-1	CSVPTLARNEQFF	TGCAGCGTCCCCACCCTCGCTCGGAATGAGCAGTTCTTC
TRBV29-1	TRBD1	NA	TRBJ1-2	CSDSGQNYGYTF	TGCAGCGACTCGGGACAGAACTATGGCTACACCTTC
TRBV19	NA	NA	TRBJ1-3	CASSIGTAGNTIYF	TGTGCCAGTAGTATAGGGACAGCTGGAAACACCATATATTTT
TRBV9	NA	NA	TRBJ2-3	CASSSRGFSSTDTQYF	TGTGCCAGCAGCTCAAGGGGGTTTTCTAGCACAGATACGCAGTATTTT
TRBV10-1	NA	NA	TRBJ2-2	CASSGAGAVTGELFF	TGCGCCAGCAGTGGCGCGGGGGCGGTCACCGGGGAGCTGTTTTTT
TRBV7-8	NA	once	TRBJ1-5	CASSLRRVEEHQPQHF	TGTGCCAGCAGCCTCCGACGGGTTGAGGAGCATCAGCCCCAGCATTTT
TRBV4-1	NA	NA	TRBJ1-1	CASSRQEGNTEAFF	TGCGCCAGCAGCCGGCAGGAGGGCAACACTGAAGCTTTCTTT
TRBV5-4	NA	NA	TRBJ1-4	CASSFSGGEKLFF	TGTGCCAGCAGCTTTTCAGGAGGCGAAAAACTGTTTTTT
TRBV6-5	NA	few	TRBJ2-3	CASSYGGSRADTQYF	TGTGCCAGCAGCTATGGGGGGTCTCGGGCAGATACGCAGTATTTT
TRBV5-4	NA	NA	TRBJ1-3	CASSLGLEGLGNTIYF	TGTGCCAGCAGCTTGGGGCTGGAGGGCCTTGGAAACACCATATATTTT
TRBV10-1	TRBD1	NA	TRBJ2-7	CASSEGQGYEQYF	TGCGCCAGCAGTGAAGGACAGGGGTACGAGCAGTACTTC
TRBV5-1	TRBD2	few	TRBJ2-5	CASSNSGAAVETQYF	TGCGCCAGCAGCAACAGCGGGGCGGCCGTGGAGACCCAGTACTTC
TRBV6-5	TRBD1	NA	TRBJ2-7	CASNSGTGSSYEQYF	TGTGCCAGCAACTCCGGGACAGGAAGCTCCTACGAGCAGTACTTC
TRBV6-1	NA	NA	TRBJ2-7	CASSDVGGQYF	TGTGCCAGCAGTGACGTGGGGGGGCAGTACTTC
TRBV18	NA	once	TRBJ1-4	CASSLNQEAYEKLFF	TGTGCCAGCTCACTGAACCAGGAAGCTTATGAAAAACTGTTTTTT
TRBV5-4	NA	NA	TRBJ1-2	CASSPRTDNGYTF	TGTGCCAGCAGCCCACGGACAGACAATGGCTACACCTTC